Below are 8 T cell receptor beta chains sequenced from a single sample in a study of PD-L1 blockade in urothelial cancer. The time point was: peripheral blood 6 weeks after treatment start. Using immunoSEQ multiplex PCR, the repertoire was profiled, and TCRdb retains in-frame clones only, with some absent. Of 50,000 to 60,000 clones listed, more than 70% are singletons. The source material was PBMCs, sampled around atezolizumab (anti-PD-L1) treatment. Source of these receptors: a man aged 60 to 69 with urothelial cancer.

The rearrangement uses TRBV29-1 and TRBJ2-1; D ambiguous. V was shortened by 8 bases and J by 8 bases, with 22 bases between the two germline ends. The germline V gene encodes CDR1 SQVTM and CDR2 ANQGSEA. The CDR3 totals 14 residues. The CDR3 DNA reads as TGCAGCATACCCCGAGCCCTTGGTATCGATGAGCAGTTCTTC. This translates into CSIPRALGIDEQFF.

The V call is TRBV13, the J call TRBJ2-2; 7 bases are a match to TRBD1. J lost 6 bases, V lost 3 bases, and 13 bases had no gene match. This CDR3 is built from 17 residues. CDR1 is PRHDT, CDR2 FYEKMQ, per germline (reference sequence). CDR3 amino acids: CASSFRAGTEWPGELFF. CDR3 nucleotides: TGTGCCAGCAGCTTTAGGGCAGGGACAGAGTGGCCCGGGGAGCTGTTTTTT.

This clone was detected a few times. V is TRBV6-1 and J is TRBJ2-5; 7 nucleotides align to TRBD2. V trimming: 7 bases; J trimming: 10 bases; junction bases outside the gene matches: 18. From germline, CDR1 is MNHNS and CDR2 SASEGT. The CDR3 is 15 amino acids. The CDR3 nucleotides read TGTGCCAGCACTGCTGGGGGGGTCGGCGGGTCCGACCAGTACTTC. Translation gives CASTAGGVGGSDQYF.

The chain uses TRBV28 and TRBJ1-2, with 7 bases fitting TRBD1. CDR1 MDHEN and CDR2 SYDVKM come from the germline V gene. The J segment lost 7 bases and the V segment lost 6 bases, leaving 11 bases of the junction unmatched. This CDR3 is 14 amino acids long. In DNA form, the CDR3 reads TGTGCCAGCAGAACACAGGGGCGGTCGGGTGGCTACACCTTC. Residues: CASRTQGRSGGYTF.

The rearrangement joins TRBV4-3 to TRBJ2-3; D perhaps matches TRBD1 (5 bases). CDR1 is LGHNA and CDR2 is YSLEER in the germline V gene. Trimming removed 1 base from V and 5 bases from J, with 10 bases in between. The CDR3 is 14 amino acids. CDR3 DNA: TGCGCCAGCAGCCAAGGCAGGGAATTAGATACGCAGTATTTT. Amino acids: CASSQGRELDTQYF.

The chain has TRBV29-1 and TRBJ1-2, with TRBD1 as a possible D gene (5 bases). CDR1 is SQVTM, CDR2 ANQGSEA, per germline. This CDR3 is 10 amino acids long. In DNA form, the CDR3 reads TGCAGAGCGGGGACCGCGGGCTACACCTTC. Protein: CRAGTAGYTF.

The rearrangement links TRBV6-5 to TRBJ2-1, with D possibly TRBD2 on 5 matching bases. This CDR3 is 13 amino acids long. V was pared by 2 bases and J by 4 bases, with 6 bases between. Germline-derived CDR1 and CDR2 are MNHEY and SVGAGI. CDR3 nucleotide sequence: TGTGCCAGCAGTTACCCGGGATACAATGAGCAGTTCTTC. Translation gives CASSYPGYNEQFF.

The V gene is TRBV10-3, the J gene TRBJ1-6, with 7 bases lining up with TRBD1. Trimming at V came to 10 bases and at J to 7 bases, leaving 7 bases not matched to a gene. The germline V gene encodes CDR1 ENHRY and CDR2 SYGVKD. CDR3 length: 13 amino acids. In DNA form, the CDR3 reads TGTGCCACAGCCGGGACAGAGAATTCACCCCTCCACTTT. It is translated as CATAGTENSPLHF.